One sample yielded the 22 T cell receptor beta chains listed below, sequenced in a study of tumor and adjacent non-tumor tissue in lung cancer. Three rounds of nested PCR, following a modified ARM-PCR protocol, produced the TCRbeta library. TCRdb recomputed calls from the multiplex PCR reads with MiXCR, one row per CDR3 protein. The sample yields 70,000 to 90,000 distinct CDR3 sequences, roughly 80% seen once. RNA was extracted from bulk tissue without any cell sorting. More than 3 cm separated this lung sample from the edge of the tumor. The sequenced sample was distant non-tumor lung tissue. The receptor source for this set is a man aged 60 to 69 with non-small cell lung cancer.

Of note for this clonotype: A junction boundary mismatches the germline segment, possibly from a read error. The chain couples TRBV4-2 to TRBJ2-3; 7 positions match TRBD1. The CDR3 is 15 amino acids. From germline, CDR1 is LGHNA and CDR2 YNFKEQ. The CDR3: CASSQDRVPTYTQYF. The CDR3 nucleotides are TGTGCCAGCAGTCAAGACAGGGTCCCCACATATACGCAGTATTTT.

Concerning this clonotype itself: Compared with germline, one end of the junction differs, possibly owing to a read error. The chain employs TRBV4-1 and TRBJ2-4; 11 nucleotides agree with TRBD2. CDR1 and CDR2 from the germline V gene are MGHRA and YSYEKL. The CDR3 sequence is 17 residues long. Here the CDR3 reads CASCQEGLAGGRDIQYF. In nucleotides, the CDR3 is TGTGCCAGCTGCCAAGAAGGGCTAGCGGGGGGTCGCGATATTCAGTACTTC.

For this clonotype: This may arise from a read error, as a much more abundant clone is one base away. The CDR3 here is CDSSESAGGYTF. The CDR3, as DNA: TGCGACAGCAGTGAGTCGGCCGGGGGCTACACCTTC. This rearrangement joins TRBV10-2 to TRBJ1-2; unclear D gene. The length of the CDR3 is 12 residues. Germline V gives CDR1 WSHSY, CDR2 SAAADI.

Remarks on this clonotype: Since a much larger clone is just one base distant, this may be a read error. The CDR3 region has the DNA TGTGCCAGCAGCCAAGAGAATCAGCGGTGGTTTAACAATGAGCGGTTCTTC. Its protein product is CASSQENQRWFNNERFF. This chain links TRBV14 with TRBJ2-1; weak D call: TRBD2 (5 bases). This CDR3 is built from 17 residues. Looked up from germline, CDR1 is SGHDN and CDR2 is FVKESK.

The count of this clonotype is one. Germline is not matched at one junction end, which may reflect a read error. The chain joins TRBV20-1 to TRBJ1-1; D might be TRBD1 (5 bases). The CDR3 spans 16 residues. Per germline, CDR1 DFQATT and CDR2 SNEGSKA (reference sequence). The CDR3 loop is CSAPTGTRIMNTEAFF. CDR3 DNA: TGTAGTGCCCCGACCGGGACTCGGATCATGAACACTGAAGCTTTCTTT.

As concerns this clonotype: One end of the junction is discordant with germline, which a read error may explain. This CDR3 reads CASSLRGDNNSPLRF. The CDR3 DNA reads as TGTGCCAGCAGTTTACGAGGGGACAATAATTCACCCCTCCGCTTT. The genes are TRBV11-2 and TRBJ1-6; TRBD1 might be the D (6 bases). This CDR3 is built from 15 residues. Germline loops: CDR1 SGHAT, CDR2 FQNNGV.

On this clonotype: An end of the junction differs from the germline gene, which may be a read error. CDR3 sequence (DNA): TGCGCCAGCAGCCAAGATGGGGGAAGGAACACTGAAACTTTCTTT. Translation gives CASSQDGGRNTETFF. This chain connects TRBV4-3 to TRBJ1-1; D perhaps matches TRBD1 (5 bases). The V gene's germline CDR1 is LGHNA and CDR2 YSLEER. This CDR3 has 15 residues.

As for this clonotype: One end of the junction is discordant with germline, which a read error may explain. The CDR3 nucleotides read TGTGCCAGCAGCTTAGCGATTCGTGAAAACTCCTACGAGCAGTACTTT. Amino acids: CASSLAIRENSYEQYF. The rearrangement links TRBV11-1 to TRBJ2-7; no clear D. Germline V gene data show CDR1 as SGHAT and CDR2 as FQDESV (reference sequence). The CDR3 spans 16 residues.

Concerning this clonotype itself: Its ends do not fully match the called genes, so a read error is possible. The CDR3 nucleotides read TGTGTCAGCAGCTCCGGACAGATTCTTGAGACCCAGTACTTC. Its protein is CVSSSGQILETQYF. The chain uses TRBV11-2 and TRBJ2-5, with TRBD1 as a possible D gene (6 bases). Germline CDR1 is SGHAT and CDR2 is FQNNGV. The CDR3 is 14 residues long. Based on the CDR3 plus reference TRBV11-2 and TRBJ2-5, the full variable domain is EAGVAQSPRYKIIEKRQSVAFWCNPISGHATLYWYQQILGQGPKLLIQFQNNGVVDDSQLPKDRFSAERLKGVDSTLKIQPAKLEDSAVYLCVSSSGQILETQYFGPGTRLLVL.

This clonotype occurred many times. V usage is TRBV20-1 and J usage is TRBJ1-5; 7 bases map to TRBD1. The CDR3 runs 14 residues. The junction had 19 bases not matched to a gene; V was cut back by 7 bases and J by 13 bases. CDR1 and CDR2 (germline): DFQATT, SNEGSKA (reference sequence). The CDR3 here is CSVKSGDSPIVQHF. The CDR3 bases are TGCAGTGTTAAATCAGGGGACAGCCCTATCGTACAGCATTTT.

Only one count was recorded for this clonotype. This chain uses TRBV6-5 with TRBJ2-7, with D perhaps being TRBD1 or TRBD2 (6 bases each). Germline loops: CDR1 MNHEY, CDR2 SVGAGI. CDR3 length: 15 residues. The germline V and J ends were trimmed by 6 bases and 7 bases, with 22 bases remaining between them. The CDR3 sequence is CASSYHWGGDKEQYF. As DNA, the CDR3 is TGTGCCAGCAGCTACCACTGGGGCGGGGACAAGGAGCAGTACTTC.

A remark on this clonotype: The CDR3 does not end in the conserved phenylalanine or tryptophan, so this is likely a read error. The chain links TRBV11-2 to TRBJ2-5; D perhaps matches TRBD2 (7 bases). This CDR3 has 16 amino acids. Germline CDR1 SGHAT, CDR2 FQNNGV. CDR3 region: CARSSTMGGPKETQYL. The CDR3 DNA is TGTGCCAGGAGCTCCACGATGGGGGGGCCAAAGGAGACCCAGTACTTA.

The chain carries TRBV11-1 and TRBJ2-2; 7 bases are shared with TRBD2. The germline V gene has CDR1 SGHAT and CDR2 FQDESV (reference sequence). This CDR3 contains 15 residues. As DNA, the CDR3 is TGTGTCGGCAGCTTAGGCGGGAGAAGCATCGGGGAGCTGTTTTTT. Its translation is CVGSLGGRSIGELFF.

This clonotype was observed a single time. The CDR3 ends on some other residue instead of the conserved phenylalanine or tryptophan, so this is likely a read error. The DNA is left out, because the CDR3 cannot be placed on it with certainty; the CDR3 is given as TCRdb lists it. The V call is TRBV11-2, the J call TRBJ2-5; the D segment call TRBD1 is taken from the table without a DNA check. Germline V lookup: CDR1 SGHAT, CDR2 FQNNGV. The CDR3 length is 16 residues, termini included. The CDR3: CASSSSMGGPKETKYL.

With regard to this clonotype: A junction boundary mismatches the germline segment, possibly from a read error. The rearrangement links TRBV5-4 to TRBJ2-7, with D possibly matching TRBD2 (6 bases). The CDR3 consists of 14 residues. The germline CDR1 and CDR2 sequences are SGHNT and YYREEE (reference sequence). CDR3: CASRLNGGPYEQYF. The CDR3 coding sequence is TGTGCCAGCCGCTTGAACGGGGGACCATACGAGCAGTACTTC. The variable domain in full, with the rest retrieved from reference TRBV5-4 and TRBJ2-7, is ETGVTQSPTHLIKTRGQQVTLRCSSQSGHNTVSWYQQALGQGPQFIFQYYREEENGRGNFPPRFSGLQFPNYSSELNVNALELDDSALYLCASRLNGGPYEQYFGPGTRLTVT.

A note on this clonotype: This may arise from a read error, as a much more abundant clone is one base away. This chain links TRBV29-1 with TRBJ2-2; 7 bases are shared with TRBD1. Germline CDR1 and CDR2: SQVTM and ANQGSEA. The CDR3 is made up of 14 amino acids. V lost 7 bases to trimming and J lost 4 bases; unmatched junction nucleotides: 9. CDR3 sequence (DNA): TGCAGCGCTGAGGGGGCAGGGGGCACCGGGGAGCTGTTTTTT. Translation gives CSAEGAGGTGELFF.

Points on this clonotype: A read error may account for a junction end that differs from germline. V gene TRBV6-2 or TRBV6-3 combines with J gene TRBJ2-4, with D possibly being TRBD2 (5 bases). This CDR3 region has 17 residues. In germline, CDR1 is MNHEY, CDR2 SVGEGT. Here the CDR3 DNA reads TGTGCCAACAGTTACGGGATAGCAGGAGATTCCAAAAACATTCAGTACTTC. Translated, it gives CANSYGIAGDSKNIQYF.

As concerns this clonotype: With a much larger clone just one base away, this may be a read error. The chain combines TRBV4-2 with TRBJ2-3; TRBD2 matches 8 bases. The V gene's germline CDR1 is LGHNA and CDR2 YNFKEQ. The CDR3 sequence is 16 residues long. The DNA for the CDR3 is TGTGTCAGCAGCCAAGTGGATACGGGGGGGGGAGATACGCAGTATTTT. Translating it yields CVSSQVDTGGGDTQYF.

V is TRBV6-2 or TRBV6-3 and J is TRBJ2-1; 8 bases line up with TRBD2. The V and J ends lost 7 bases and 7 bases, in that order; junction bases with no gene match: 12. The germline V gene encodes CDR1 MNHEY and CDR2 SVGEGT. The CDR3 has 15 residues. The CDR3 region has the DNA TGTGCCAGCACAGGACTAGCAGGAGACGGAAATGAGCAGTTCTTC. Residues: CASTGLAGDGNEQFF.

About this clonotype itself: One end of the junction varies from germline; a read error may be responsible. The CDR3 DNA reads as TGCAGTGCTAGAGTAGGGATAGGACACCAAGAGGCCCAGTACTTC. Protein product: CSARVGIGHQEAQYF. The chain carries TRBV20-1 and TRBJ2-5; possible D gene TRBD1, 5 bases. The CDR3 runs to 15 residues. In germline, CDR1 is DFQATT, CDR2 SNEGSKA (reference sequence).

Note on this clonotype: The final CDR3 position lacks the conserved phenylalanine or tryptophan, pointing to a likely read error. It is unclear where the CDR3 begins or ends on the DNA, so no DNA is shown, and the CDR3 is as TCRdb lists it. The chain has TRBV27 and TRBJ1-2; the D segment call TRBD1 is taken from the table without a DNA check. The length of the CDR3 is 12 amino acids, counting both ends. Germline lookup yields CDR1 MNHEY and CDR2 SMNVEV (reference sequence). CDR3: CASSWVRGPTGL.

The chain uses TRBV6-1 and TRBJ1-5; D perhaps matches TRBD2 (5 bases). The DNA end is a closer match to TRBJ2-3, so the J assignment may be wrong. There are 14 residues in the CDR3. Per the germline V gene, CDR1 is MNHNS and CDR2 is SASEGT. The CDR3 loop reads CASSFASSNQPQYF. CDR3 nucleotide sequence: TGTGCCAGCAGTTTCGCCTCTAGCAATCAGCCCCAGTATTTT.